A single sample is the source of the 24 T cell receptor beta chains below, sequenced in a study of blood T cell repertoires in COVID-19. The protocol was immunoSEQ multiplex PCR, while the TCRdb copy is restricted to in-frame clones and leaves out a portion. The sample includes approximately 200,000 clones, more than 85% of them seen just once. Sample: peripheral blood. The receptor set was obtained from a man aged 30-40 years with acute or convalescent COVID-19.

The chain joins TRBV30 to TRBJ1-2, with TRBD1 identical over 9 bases. Germline V lookup: CDR1 GTSNPN, CDR2 SVGIG (reference sequence). The CDR3 totals 14 residues. Trimming cost V 2 bases and J 4 bases; bases outside gene matches: 5. The CDR3 region has the DNA TGTGCCTGGAGTCGCAAACAGGGGGCCTATGGCTACACCTTC. This gives the protein CAWSRKQGAYGYTF.

The V call is TRBV10-3, the J call TRBJ2-7; TRBD2 matches 8 bases. The CDR3 has 14 residues. V shed 5 bases, J shed 4 bases, and the junction held 7 bases outside the gene matches. The germline V gene encodes CDR1 ENHRY and CDR2 SYGVKD. CDR3 nucleotides: TGTGCCATCAGTCCCGAGCGGGAGATGTACGAGCAGTACTTC. Translating it yields CAISPEREMYEQYF.

This sequence joins TRBV28 and TRBJ1-5, with TRBD1 identical over 7 bases. This CDR3 is 15 amino acids long. V shed 6 bases, J shed 5 bases, and the junction held 10 bases outside the gene matches. CDR1 and CDR2 (germline): MDHEN, SYDVKM. This CDR3 reads CASSPTTGTYQPQHF. DNA of the CDR3: TGTGCCAGCAGCCCAACGACAGGGACCTATCAGCCCCAGCATTTT.

This clone was counted only a few times. This rearrangement joins TRBV5-4 to TRBJ2-6; perhaps TRBD2 as D (6 bases). The germline V gene encodes CDR1 SGHNT and CDR2 YYREEE (reference sequence). With 4 bases removed from V and 1 base from J, the gap between germline ends came to 15 bases. There are 17 residues in the CDR3. In DNA, the CDR3 is TGTGCCAGCAGCGAGGCTCGGGACTGGTCTGGGGCCAACGTCCTGACTTTC. Translation gives CASSEARDWSGANVLTF.

This rearrangement joins TRBV30 to TRBJ1-2; 9 bases are shared with TRBD1. Trimming took 5 bases from V and 7 from J; bases not matched to a gene: 5. The CDR3 totals 12 residues. Germline assignment: CDR1 GTSNPN and CDR2 SVGIG (reference sequence). DNA for the CDR3: TGTGCCTGGGGGACAGGGAAAGGTGGCTACACCTTC. It encodes CAWGTGKGGYTF.

The V and J genes are TRBV6-5 and TRBJ1-1, with D possibly matching TRBD1 (6 bases). Germline CDR1 reads MNHEY; CDR2 reads SVGAGI. The CDR3 is 14 residues long. Deletions cut 8 bases from V and 6 bases from J, with 19 bases between. CDR3 coding DNA: TGTGCCAGCCTATCCGGGACACTTAGCTCTGAAGCTTTCTTT. This translates into CASLSGTLSSEAFF.

V usage is TRBV24-1 and J usage is TRBJ2-1; D possibly corresponds to TRBD2 (6 bases). V was clipped by 5 bases and J by 2 bases, with 9 bases between them. Germline V gene lookup returns CDR1 KGHDR and CDR2 SFDVKD. The CDR3 is 14 amino acids. The CDR3 DNA is TGTGCCACCAGTGTAGCGGAAACCTACAATGAGCAGTTCTTC. It encodes CATSVAETYNEQFF.

V and J are TRBV5-5 and TRBJ2-3; the match to TRBD2 covers 8 bases. V was clipped by 4 bases and J by 3 bases; unmatched bases: 10. The CDR3 sequence is 16 residues long. Germline values: CDR1 SGHKS, CDR2 YYEKEE (reference sequence). The CDR3 protein is CASSITGTRKTDTQYF. The CDR3 DNA is TGTGCCAGCAGCATCACCGGGACTAGGAAGACAGATACGCAGTATTTT.

The sample holds one count of this clone. The chain recombines TRBV27 with TRBJ1-1; D may be TRBD1 (5 bases). The CDR3 runs 16 residues. Trimming stripped 3 bases from V and 4 bases from J, with 18 bases between. The germline CDR1 and CDR2 sequences are MNHEY and SMNVEV (reference sequence). CDR3 residues: CASSFSRVLGGTEAFF. The CDR3 bases are TGTGCCAGCAGTTTTAGCAGGGTCCTGGGCGGCACTGAAGCTTTCTTT.

This clone was observed a few times. The rearrangement links TRBV19 to TRBJ2-4, with 11 bases fitting TRBD2. The ends lost 6 bases at V and 5 bases at J; junction bases unmatched: 3. Germline V lookup: CDR1 LNHDA, CDR2 SQIVND (reference sequence). This CDR3 region has 14 residues. The CDR3 is CASRELAGENIQYF. Here the CDR3 DNA reads TGTGCCAGTAGGGAACTAGCGGGAGAAAACATTCAGTACTTC.

V is TRBV2 and J is TRBJ1-2; 7 bases map to TRBD1. CDR3 length equals 13 residues. With V trimmed by 6 bases and J by 8 bases, 9 bases remained unmatched. The germline V gene encodes CDR1 SNHLY and CDR2 FYNNEI. CDR3 in amino acids: CASRDTGVGGYTF. The CDR3 bases are TGTGCCAGCAGGGATACAGGGGTGGGAGGCTACACCTTC.

The genes are TRBV5-1 and TRBJ1-2, with D tentatively TRBD1 (5 bases). The germline V gene encodes CDR1 SGHRS and CDR2 YFSETQ. V was cut by 5 bases and J by 6 bases, with 17 bases left in between. The CDR3 runs to 14 residues. CDR3 residues: CASREGTTRNGYTF. The DNA for the CDR3 is TGCGCCAGCAGGGAAGGGACTACACGGAATGGCTACACCTTC.

V usage is TRBV2 and J usage is TRBJ2-1; 7 nucleotides align to TRBD2. Losses at the gene ends were 9 bases for V and 8 bases for J; bases not matched to a gene: 7. Germline CDR1 reads SNHLY; CDR2 reads FYNNEI. This CDR3 region has 12 residues. CDR3 loop: CASTKRGHEQFF. Written as DNA, the CDR3 is TGTGCCAGTACTAAGCGGGGTCATGAGCAGTTCTTC.

The chain recombines TRBV9 with TRBJ2-3, with TRBD2 identical over 12 bases. The CDR3 covers 15 residues. V shed 4 bases, J shed 3 bases, and the junction held 3 bases outside the gene matches. Germline V gene sequence: CDR1 SGDLS, CDR2 YYNGEE. CDR3 sequence (DNA): TGTGCCAGCAGCTCTGGACTAGCGGGAACAGATACGCAGTATTTT. It encodes CASSSGLAGTDTQYF.

The rearrangement links TRBV28 to TRBJ1-4, with D possibly matching TRBD1 (6 bases). V was trimmed by 4 bases and J by 7 bases, leaving 25 bases between them. CDR3 size: 18 residues. Germline V gene sequence: CDR1 MDHEN, CDR2 SYDVKM. CDR3 loop: CASSSLTSRQVVSEKLFF. In nucleotides, the CDR3 is TGTGCCAGCAGTTCCCTGACCTCGAGACAGGTCGTGAGTGAAAAACTGTTTTTT.

The V gene is TRBV27, the J gene TRBJ2-7; weak D call: TRBD1 (5 bases). Deletions cut 8 bases from V and 3 bases from J, with 11 bases between. Germline lookup yields CDR1 MNHEY and CDR2 SMNVEV (reference sequence). This CDR3 comprises 12 residues. CDR3 sequence: CASWSRDYEQYF. DNA of the CDR3: TGTGCCAGCTGGTCCAGGGACTACGAGCAGTACTTC.

V is TRBV7-8 and J is TRBJ1-5; possibly TRBD1 for D (6 bases). This CDR3 comprises 17 residues. Germline V gene lookup returns CDR1 SGHVS and CDR2 FQNEAQ. Trimming took off 5 bases at V and 0 bases at J, with 17 bases between the two ends. CDR3 sequence reads: CASSPTGVSYSNQPQHF. The CDR3 DNA follows: TGTGCCAGCAGCCCGACAGGAGTTTCTTATAGCAATCAGCCCCAGCATTTT.

The chain uses TRBV7-3 and TRBJ1-6, with D possibly TRBD1 on 5 matching bases. V shed 0 bases and J shed 10 bases, with 13 bases lying between them. Per the germline V gene, CDR1 is SGHTA and CDR2 is FQGTGA. The CDR3 spans 15 residues. This CDR3 is CASSLTRGRVSPLHF. In nucleotides, the CDR3 is TGTGCCAGCAGCTTAACGCGGGGCAGGGTCTCACCCCTCCACTTT.

This clone was observed a few times. The chain joins TRBV7-2 to TRBJ2-7; TRBD2 aligns across 11 bases. This CDR3 region has 15 residues. Germline assignment: CDR1 SGHTA and CDR2 FQGNSA. Germline trimming cut 5 bases from V and 2 bases from J; bases unmatched to any gene: 5. Written as DNA, the CDR3 is TGTGCCAGCAGCGTCGGGACTAGCGGACCCTACGAGCAGTACTTC. Translated, it gives CASSVGTSGPYEQYF.

J is TRBJ1-5 and V is TRBV18; a possible D gene is TRBD1 (6 bases). This CDR3 contains 17 residues. V lost 5 bases and J 0 bases, leaving 17 bases between the germline ends. Germline assignment: CDR1 KGHSH and CDR2 LQKENI. The CDR3 DNA reads as TGTGCCAGCTCATCAACAGGGACCCCATATAGCAATCAGCCCCAGCATTTT. It yields the protein CASSSTGTPYSNQPQHF.

V and J are TRBV7-2 and TRBJ1-1; tentative D call: TRBD1 (6 bases). CDR3 length equals 14 residues. Trimming removed 5 bases from V and 13 bases from J, with 23 bases in between. Germline loops: CDR1 SGHTA, CDR2 FQGNSA. CDR3 in amino acids: CASSTLQGRAQGFF. Here the CDR3 DNA reads TGTGCCAGCAGCACGTTACAGGGACGGGCTCAAGGTTTCTTT.

J is TRBJ2-2 and V is TRBV27; 9 nucleotides align to TRBD1. V dropped 5 bases and J dropped 2; count of bases not matched to a gene: 6. CDR1 MNHEY and CDR2 SMNVEV come from the germline V gene (reference sequence). This CDR3 comprises 16 residues. The CDR3 nucleotides are TGTGCCAGCAGTAGAGCGGGACAGGGAAACACCGGGGAGCTGTTTTTT. Translated, it gives CASSRAGQGNTGELFF.

V and J are TRBV7-8 and TRBJ2-5; TRBD2 matches 13 bases. The CDR3 has 18 residues. CDR1 and CDR2 (germline): SGHVS, FQNEAQ. The V and J ends lost 5 bases and 5 bases, in that order; junction bases with no gene match: 14. CDR3 region: CASSRPGLAGHHRETQYF. CDR3 nucleotides: TGTGCCAGCAGCCGGCCGGGACTAGCGGGACACCACCGTGAGACCCAGTACTTC.

The chain couples TRBV6-4 to TRBJ2-1, with D maybe TRBD2 (6 bases). The CDR3 totals 15 residues. The V end was cut by 4 bases, the J end by 1 base, with 11 bases between. CDR1 and CDR2 (germline): MRHNA, SNTAGT. As DNA, the CDR3 is TGTGCCAGCAGTGCTGTGGAGGGTTCCTACAATGAGCAGTTCTTC. Amino acids: CASSAVEGSYNEQFF.